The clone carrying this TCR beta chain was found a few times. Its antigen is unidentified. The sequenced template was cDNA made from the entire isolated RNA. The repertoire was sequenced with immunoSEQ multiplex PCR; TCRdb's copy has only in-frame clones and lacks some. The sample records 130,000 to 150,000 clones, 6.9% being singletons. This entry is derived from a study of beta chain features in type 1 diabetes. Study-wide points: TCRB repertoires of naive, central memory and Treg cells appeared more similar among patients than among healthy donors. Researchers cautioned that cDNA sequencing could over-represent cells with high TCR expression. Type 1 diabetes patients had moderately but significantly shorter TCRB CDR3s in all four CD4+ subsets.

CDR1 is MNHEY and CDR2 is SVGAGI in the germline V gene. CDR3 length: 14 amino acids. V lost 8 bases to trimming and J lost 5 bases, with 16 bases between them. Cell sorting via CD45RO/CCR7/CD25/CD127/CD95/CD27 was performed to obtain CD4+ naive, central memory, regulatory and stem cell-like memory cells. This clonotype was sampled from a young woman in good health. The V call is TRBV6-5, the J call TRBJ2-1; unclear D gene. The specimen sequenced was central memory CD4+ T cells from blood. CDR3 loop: CASEKISSNNEQFF. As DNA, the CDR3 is TGTGCCAGCGAAAAGATTAGTTCCAACAATGAGCAGTTCTTC.